The 14 T cell receptor beta chains given below trace back to one sample, sequenced in a study of T cell repertoires in cytomegalovirus infection. One entry per CDR3 protein results from TCRdb running MiXCR on the reads. The data show hundreds of thousands of distinct CDR3 sequences, roughly a quarter seen once. The sample consisted of CD8+ T cells from PBMCs. All receptors come from a human donor in good health (CMV status not recorded). Some clones in this sample may be carry-over from other donors' samples.

The rearrangement joins TRBV28 to TRBJ1-1; D remains unclear. Germline CDR1 is MDHEN and CDR2 is SYDVKM. The CDR3 covers 17 residues. Trimming removed 5 bases from V and 0 bases from J, with 19 bases in between. This chain's CDR3 is CASSLIPVGRLNTEAFF. In DNA, the CDR3 is TGTGCCAGCAGTCTAATACCCGTCGGACGGCTGAACACTGAAGCTTTCTTT.

The V gene is TRBV28, the J gene TRBJ1-1, with a tentative D call TRBD1 (6 bases). V was cut by 3 bases and J by 4 bases, with 15 bases left in between. CDR1 MDHEN and CDR2 SYDVKM come from the germline V gene. The CDR3 spans 15 residues. The CDR3: CASSFHTGFRTEAFF. CDR3 coding DNA: TGTGCCAGCAGTTTCCACACAGGGTTTCGCACTGAAGCTTTCTTT.

The rearrangement links TRBV5-6 to TRBJ2-5; TRBD2 agrees at 7 bases. The CDR3 extends over 20 amino acids. Trimming at V came to 2 bases and at J to 0 bases, leaving 19 bases not matched to a gene. Germline V gives CDR1 SGHDT, CDR2 YYEEEE. The CDR3 loop reads CASSFDPGGLSLPYQETQYF. CDR3 nucleotide sequence: TGTGCCAGCAGCTTCGACCCGGGAGGACTATCACTACCGTACCAAGAGACCCAGTACTTC.

This clonotype was seen a few times. The rearrangement links TRBV28 to TRBJ1-1; unclear D gene. Trimming stripped 6 bases from V and 0 bases from J, with 14 bases between. The CDR3 extends over 15 amino acids. Germline V CDR1 and CDR2: MDHEN, SYDVKM. Here the CDR3 DNA reads TGTGCCAGCAGCCCAGGAATATCTATGAACACTGAAGCTTTCTTT. This translates into CASSPGISMNTEAFF. The entire variable domain, with the rest obtained from reference TRBV28 and TRBJ1-1, is as follows: DVKVTQSSRYLVKRTGEKVFLECVQDMDHENMFWYRQDPGLGLRLIYFSYDVKMKEKGDIPEGYSVSREKKERFSLILESASTNQTSMYLCASSPGISMNTEAFFGQGTRLTVV.

The CDR3 bases are TGCGCCAGCAGGCGAAGACCCGAACAGGGGAAGGTCTACAATGAGCAGTTCTTC. It codes for CASRRRPEQGKVYNEQFF. This chain connects TRBV5-1 to TRBJ2-1, with TRBD1 matching over 7 bases. The length of the CDR3 is 18 residues. Germline trimming cut 5 bases from V and 3 bases from J; bases unmatched to any gene: 17. Germline V gives CDR1 SGHRS, CDR2 YFSETQ.

This clonotype was counted only a few times. The chain employs TRBV6-2 or TRBV6-3 and TRBJ1-1, with D unclear. The V end was cut by 1 base, the J end by 4 bases, with 7 bases between. Germline CDR1 MNHEY, CDR2 SVGEGT. The CDR3 spans 13 residues. CDR3 nucleotides: TGTGCCAGCAGTTACTTTGGGGTCACTGAAGCTTTCTTT. It yields the protein CASSYFGVTEAFF.

Here the CDR3 reads CASSLTTPEQFF. For the CDR3, the DNA is TGTGCCAGCAGTCTCACGACTCCTGAGCAGTTCTTC. The chain uses TRBV12-3 or TRBV12-4 and TRBJ2-1; no reliable D call. There are 12 residues in the CDR3. V was trimmed by 5 bases and J by 9 bases, leaving 11 bases between them.

This clonotype was found a few times. The chain couples TRBV27 to TRBJ2-2, with TRBD1 matching 9 bases. J gave up 0 bases and V 2 bases, and 16 bases lay outside the gene matches. From germline, CDR1 is MNHEY and CDR2 SMNVEV (reference sequence). The CDR3 has 21 residues. Written as DNA, the CDR3 is TGTGCCAGCAGTTTAGGGGGTCCGGGACAGGGATACACTACGAACACCGGGGAGCTGTTTTTT. Translating gives CASSLGGPGQGYTTNTGELFF.

The rearrangement joins TRBV24-1 to TRBJ2-1; D is ambiguous. This CDR3 is 14 amino acids long. The V end was cut by 4 bases, the J end by 8 bases, with 14 bases between. CDR1 and CDR2 from the germline V gene are KGHDR and SFDVKD. CDR3 DNA sequence: TGTGCCACCAGTGAAGATCAGCGCAACGATGAGCAGTTCTTC. Protein sequence: CATSEDQRNDEQFF.

This clonotype showed up many times. J is TRBJ1-5 and V is TRBV28; TRBD1 is a possible D gene (6 bases). This CDR3 contains 14 residues. Looked up from germline, CDR1 is MDHEN and CDR2 is SYDVKM. V dropped 6 bases and J dropped 2 bases, with 11 bases sitting between them. The CDR3 coding sequence is TGTGCCAGCAGCGGGGGCGAGGGCAATCAGCCCCAGCATTTT. Translating it yields CASSGGEGNQPQHF.

The CDR3 spells CASSFQRQGYHGYTF. The CDR3 DNA reads TGTGCCAGCAGCTTTCAACGACAGGGATACCATGGCTACACCTTC. This chain links TRBV5-6 with TRBJ1-2, with TRBD1 identical over 7 bases. The germline V gene encodes CDR1 SGHDT and CDR2 YYEEEE. V was clipped by 2 bases and J by 6 bases; unmatched bases: 10. The length of the CDR3 is 15 residues.

This clonotype has at least ten counts. The chain is built from TRBV28 and TRBJ2-7; TRBD2 aligns across 13 bases. The CDR3 runs to 15 residues. Germline values: CDR1 MDHEN, CDR2 SYDVKM. The J segment lost 5 bases and the V segment lost 6 bases, leaving 7 bases of the junction unmatched. The CDR3 DNA reads as TGTGCCAGCAGGTTGACTAGCGGGGGGATCCACGAGCAGTACTTC. Translated, it gives CASRLTSGGIHEQYF.

CDR3 loop: CASSSSGGGKNEQFF. In DNA form, the CDR3 reads TGTGCCAGCAGCTCGAGCGGGGGGGGGAAGAATGAGCAGTTCTTC. The chain couples TRBV7-9 to TRBJ2-1, with TRBD2 matching over 10 bases. The V and J ends lost 4 bases and 7 bases, in that order; junction bases with no gene match: 7. Germline V gene lookup returns CDR1 SEHNR and CDR2 FQNEAQ (reference sequence). CDR3 length: 15 residues.

The chain uses TRBV9 and TRBJ2-1; TRBD1 or TRBD2 may be the D gene (5 bases each). This CDR3 region has 13 residues. CDR1 and CDR2 from the germline V gene are SGDLS and YYNGEE. V was trimmed by 0 bases and J by 13 bases, leaving 14 bases between them. In DNA form, the CDR3 reads TGTGCCAGCAGCGTAGATGCGGGTGGGGCTCAGTTCTTC. The encoded protein is CASSVDAGGAQFF.